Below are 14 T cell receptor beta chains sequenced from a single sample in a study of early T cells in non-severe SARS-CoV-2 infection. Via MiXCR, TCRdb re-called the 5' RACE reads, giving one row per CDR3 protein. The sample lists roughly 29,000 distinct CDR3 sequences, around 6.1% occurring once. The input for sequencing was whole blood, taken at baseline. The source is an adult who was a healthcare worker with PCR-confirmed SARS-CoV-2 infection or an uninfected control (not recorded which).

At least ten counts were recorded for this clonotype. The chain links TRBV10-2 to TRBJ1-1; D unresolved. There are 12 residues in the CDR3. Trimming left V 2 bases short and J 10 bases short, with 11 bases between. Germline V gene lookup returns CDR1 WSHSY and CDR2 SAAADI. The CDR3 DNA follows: TGCGCCAGCAGTGAGCCCCGGGCATCAGCTTTCTTT. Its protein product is CASSEPRASAFF.

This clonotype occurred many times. The CDR3 sequence: CAWSEQTALNTF. The CDR3 nucleotides are TGTGCCTGGAGTGAACAGACCGCCCTAAACACCTTC. The chain uses TRBV30 and TRBJ1-2; D uncertain. This CDR3 is built from 12 residues. Trimming pared 1 base from V and 12 bases from J, leaving 15 bases between. Germline lookup yields CDR1 GTSNPN and CDR2 SVGIG (reference sequence). Full variable domain (outside the CDR3, taken from reference TRBV30 and TRBJ1-2): SQTIHQWPATLVQPVGSPLSLECTVEGTSNPNLYWYRQAAGRGLQLLFYSVGIGQISSEVPQNLSASRPQDRQFILSSKKLLLSDSGFYLCAWSEQTALNTFGSGTRLTVV.

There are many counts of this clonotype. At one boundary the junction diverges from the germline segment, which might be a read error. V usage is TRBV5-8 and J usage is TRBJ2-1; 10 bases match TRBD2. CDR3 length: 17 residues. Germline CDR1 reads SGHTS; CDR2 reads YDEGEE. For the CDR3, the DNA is TGTGCCAGCAGCTTGGAAGTAGCTAGCGGGAGTGGCGATGAACAGTTCTTC. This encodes CASSLEVASGSGDEQFF. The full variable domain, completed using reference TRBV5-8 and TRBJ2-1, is EAGVTQSPTHLIKTRGQQATLRCSPISGHTSVYWYQQALGLGLQFLLWYDEGEERNRGNFPPRFSGRQFPNYSSELNVNALELEDSALYLCASSLEVASGSGDEQFFGPGTRLTVL.

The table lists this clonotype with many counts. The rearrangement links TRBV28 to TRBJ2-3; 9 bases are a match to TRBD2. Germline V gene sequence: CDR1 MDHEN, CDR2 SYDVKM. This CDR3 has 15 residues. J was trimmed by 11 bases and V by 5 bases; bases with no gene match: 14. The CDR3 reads CASSPLAGAAELQYF. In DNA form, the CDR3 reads TGTGCCAGCAGTCCCTTAGCGGGAGCGGCTGAACTGCAGTATTTT.

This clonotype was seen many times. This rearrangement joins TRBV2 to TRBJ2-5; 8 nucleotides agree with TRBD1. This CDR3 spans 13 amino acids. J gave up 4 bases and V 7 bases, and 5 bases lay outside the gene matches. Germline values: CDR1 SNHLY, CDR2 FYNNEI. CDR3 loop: CASNGQGGETQYF. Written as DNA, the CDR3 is TGTGCCAGCAACGGACAGGGAGGAGAGACCCAGTACTTC.

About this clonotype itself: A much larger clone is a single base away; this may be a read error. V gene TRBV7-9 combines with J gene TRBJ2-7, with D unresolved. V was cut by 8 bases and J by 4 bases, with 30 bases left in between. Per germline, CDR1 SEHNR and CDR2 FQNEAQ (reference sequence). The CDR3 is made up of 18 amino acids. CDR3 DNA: TGTGCCAGCGGCTCCCGGAATAGGGCGCCCCGCTCCTCTTACGAGCAGTACTTC. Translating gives CASGSRNRAPRSSYEQYF.

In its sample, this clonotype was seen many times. The CDR3 DNA reads TGTGCCAGCAGTTACGCAGGGAGTATTAGTACTGAAGCTTTCTTT. Translation: CASSYAGSISTEAFF. The chain couples TRBV6-5 to TRBJ1-1, with D possibly being TRBD1 (5 bases). Trimming left V 2 bases short and J 5 bases short, with 15 bases between. From germline, CDR1 is MNHEY and CDR2 SVGAGI. CDR3 size: 15 residues.

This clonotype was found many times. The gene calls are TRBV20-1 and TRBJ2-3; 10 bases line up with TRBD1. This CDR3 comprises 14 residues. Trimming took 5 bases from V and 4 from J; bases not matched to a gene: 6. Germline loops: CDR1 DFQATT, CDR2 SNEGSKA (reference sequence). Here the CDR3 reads CSAARGQGSDTQYF. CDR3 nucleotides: TGCAGTGCTGCCAGGGGACAGGGGTCAGATACGCAGTATTTT.

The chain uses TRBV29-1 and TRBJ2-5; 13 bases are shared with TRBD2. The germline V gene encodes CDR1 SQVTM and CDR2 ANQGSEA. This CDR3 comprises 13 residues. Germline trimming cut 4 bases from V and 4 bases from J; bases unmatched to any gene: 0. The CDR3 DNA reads TGCAGCGTTGGACTAGCGGGAGGAGAGACCCAGTACTTC. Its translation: CSVGLAGGETQYF.

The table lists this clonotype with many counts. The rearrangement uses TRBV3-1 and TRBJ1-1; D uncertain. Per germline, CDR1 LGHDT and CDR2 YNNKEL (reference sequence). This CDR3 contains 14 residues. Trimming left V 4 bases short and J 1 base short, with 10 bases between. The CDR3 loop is CASSREQSNTEAFF. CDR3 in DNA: TGTGCCAGCAGCCGGGAACAGTCGAACACTGAAGCTTTCTTT.

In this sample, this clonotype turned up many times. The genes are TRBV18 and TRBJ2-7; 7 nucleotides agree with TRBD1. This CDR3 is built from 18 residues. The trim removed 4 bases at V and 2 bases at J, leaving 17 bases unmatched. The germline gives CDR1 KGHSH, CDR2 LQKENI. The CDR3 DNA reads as TGTGCCAGCTCACGTACAGGGCCTTTGACAGGGTCTACCTACGAGCAGTACTTC. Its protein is CASSRTGPLTGSTYEQYF.

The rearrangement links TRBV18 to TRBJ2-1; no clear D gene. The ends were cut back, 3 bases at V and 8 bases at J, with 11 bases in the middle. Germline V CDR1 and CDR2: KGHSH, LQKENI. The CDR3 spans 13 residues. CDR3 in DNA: TGTGCCAGCTCACCCCTAGGATTCGATGAGCAGTTCTTC. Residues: CASSPLGFDEQFF.

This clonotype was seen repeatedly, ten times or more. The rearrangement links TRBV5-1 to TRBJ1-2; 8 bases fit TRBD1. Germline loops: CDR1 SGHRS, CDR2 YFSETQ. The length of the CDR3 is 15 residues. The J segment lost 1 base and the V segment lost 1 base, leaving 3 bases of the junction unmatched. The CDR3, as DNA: TGCGCCAGCAGCTTGCCACAGGGGGATAACTATGGCTACACCTTC. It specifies CASSLPQGDNYGYTF.

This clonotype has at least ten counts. CDR3: CASSTGPREGSYNEQFF. For the CDR3, the DNA is TGTGCCAGCAGCACCGGCCCACGCGAGGGCTCCTACAATGAGCAGTTCTTC. The chain employs TRBV11-2 and TRBJ2-1; D perhaps matches TRBD2 (5 bases). CDR3 length equals 17 residues. V lost 5 bases and J 0 bases, leaving 17 bases between the germline ends. Germline V gene lookup returns CDR1 SGHAT and CDR2 FQNNGV.